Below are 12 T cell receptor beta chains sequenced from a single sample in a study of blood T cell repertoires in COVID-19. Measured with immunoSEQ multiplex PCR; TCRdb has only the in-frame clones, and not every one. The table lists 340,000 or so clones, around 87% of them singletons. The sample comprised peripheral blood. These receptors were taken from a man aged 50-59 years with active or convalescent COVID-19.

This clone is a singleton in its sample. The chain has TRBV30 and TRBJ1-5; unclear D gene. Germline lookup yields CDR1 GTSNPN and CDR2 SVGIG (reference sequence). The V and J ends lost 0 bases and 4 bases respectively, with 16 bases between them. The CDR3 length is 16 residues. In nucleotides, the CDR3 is TGTGCCTGGAGTGTCCCACTCCGTGGGAGGAATCAGCCCCAGCATTTT. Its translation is CAWSVPLRGRNQPQHF.

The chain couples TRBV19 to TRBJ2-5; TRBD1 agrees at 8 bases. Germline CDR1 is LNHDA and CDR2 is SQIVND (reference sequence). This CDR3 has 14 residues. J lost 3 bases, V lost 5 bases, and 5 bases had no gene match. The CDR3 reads CASSLGQGEETQYF. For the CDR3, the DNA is TGTGCCAGTAGTCTTGGACAGGGCGAAGAGACCCAGTACTTC. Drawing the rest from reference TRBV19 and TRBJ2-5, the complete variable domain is DGGITQSPKYLFRKEGQNVTLSCEQNLNHDAMYWYRQDPGQGLRLIYYSQIVNDFQKGDIAEGYSVSREKKESFPLTVTSAQKNPTAFYLCASSLGQGEETQYFGPGTRLLVL.

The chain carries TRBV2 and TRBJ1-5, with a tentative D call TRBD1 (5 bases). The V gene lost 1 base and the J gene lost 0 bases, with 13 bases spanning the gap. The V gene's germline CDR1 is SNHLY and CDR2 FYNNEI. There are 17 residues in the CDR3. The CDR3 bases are TGTGCCAGCAGTGAAGACGACAGCCCCTATAGCAATCAGCCCCAGCATTTT. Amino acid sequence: CASSEDDSPYSNQPQHF.

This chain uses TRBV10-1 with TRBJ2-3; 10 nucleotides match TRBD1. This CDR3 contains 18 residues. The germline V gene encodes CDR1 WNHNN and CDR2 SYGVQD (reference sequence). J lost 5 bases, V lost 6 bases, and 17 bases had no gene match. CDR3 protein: CASSLKTDGTGAVDTQYF. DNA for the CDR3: TGCGCCAGCAGCCTAAAAACCGACGGGACAGGGGCGGTAGATACGCAGTATTTT.

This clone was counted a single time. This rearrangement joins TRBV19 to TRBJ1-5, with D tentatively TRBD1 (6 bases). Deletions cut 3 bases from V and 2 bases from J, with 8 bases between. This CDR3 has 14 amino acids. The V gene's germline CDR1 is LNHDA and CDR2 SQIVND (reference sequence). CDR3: CASSMTGGNQPQHF. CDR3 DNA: TGTGCCAGTAGTATGACAGGTGGCAATCAGCCCCAGCATTTT.

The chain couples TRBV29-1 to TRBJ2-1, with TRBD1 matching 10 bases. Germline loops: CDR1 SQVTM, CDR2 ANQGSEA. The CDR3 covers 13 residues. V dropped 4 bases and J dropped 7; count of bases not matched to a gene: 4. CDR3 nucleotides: TGCAGCGTTGGGGGACAGGGGAGGAATGAGCAGTTCTTC. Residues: CSVGGQGRNEQFF.

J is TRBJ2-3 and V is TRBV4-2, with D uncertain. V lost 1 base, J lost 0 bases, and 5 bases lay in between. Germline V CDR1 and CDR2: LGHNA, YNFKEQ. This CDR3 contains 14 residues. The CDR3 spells CASSQATSTDTQYF. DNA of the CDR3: TGTGCCAGCAGCCAAGCGACTAGCACAGATACGCAGTATTTT.

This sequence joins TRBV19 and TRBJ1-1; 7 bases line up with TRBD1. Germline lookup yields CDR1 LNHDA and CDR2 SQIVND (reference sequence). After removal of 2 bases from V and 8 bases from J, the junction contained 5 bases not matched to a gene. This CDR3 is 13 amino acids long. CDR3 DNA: TGTGCCAGTAGTATATACAGGGGTGAGGAAGCTTTCTTT. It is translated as CASSIYRGEEAFF.

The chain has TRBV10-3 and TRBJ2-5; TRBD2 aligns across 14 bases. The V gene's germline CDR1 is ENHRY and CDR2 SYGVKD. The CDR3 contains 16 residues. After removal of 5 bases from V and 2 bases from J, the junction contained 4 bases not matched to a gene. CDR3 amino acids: CAISSRLAGGQETQYF. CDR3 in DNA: TGTGCCATCAGTTCGCGACTAGCGGGGGGGCAAGAGACCCAGTACTTC.

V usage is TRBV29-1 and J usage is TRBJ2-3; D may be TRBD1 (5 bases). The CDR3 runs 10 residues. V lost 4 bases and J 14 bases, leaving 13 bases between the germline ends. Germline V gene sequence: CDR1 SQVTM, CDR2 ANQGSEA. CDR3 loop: CSVGQNWAYF. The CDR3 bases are TGCAGCGTTGGACAGAACTGGGCGTATTTT.

Here the CDR3 reads CATQAGGKANTGELFF. The CDR3 DNA follows: TGTGCCACCCAAGCGGGAGGAAAAGCGAACACCGGGGAGCTGTTTTTT. This chain joins TRBV7-9 and TRBJ2-2; 9 nucleotides align to TRBD2. This CDR3 is built from 16 residues. V was pared by 10 bases and J by 0 bases, with 9 bases of the junction left unmatched. Germline V gene sequence: CDR1 SEHNR, CDR2 FQNEAQ (reference sequence).

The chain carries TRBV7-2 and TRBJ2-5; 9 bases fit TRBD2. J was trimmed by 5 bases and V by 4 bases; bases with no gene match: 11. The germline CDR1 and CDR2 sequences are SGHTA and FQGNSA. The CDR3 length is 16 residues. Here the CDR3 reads CASSSTRAGGLETQYF. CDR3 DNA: TGTGCCAGCAGCTCTACTCGAGCGGGGGGCTTGGAGACCCAGTACTTC.